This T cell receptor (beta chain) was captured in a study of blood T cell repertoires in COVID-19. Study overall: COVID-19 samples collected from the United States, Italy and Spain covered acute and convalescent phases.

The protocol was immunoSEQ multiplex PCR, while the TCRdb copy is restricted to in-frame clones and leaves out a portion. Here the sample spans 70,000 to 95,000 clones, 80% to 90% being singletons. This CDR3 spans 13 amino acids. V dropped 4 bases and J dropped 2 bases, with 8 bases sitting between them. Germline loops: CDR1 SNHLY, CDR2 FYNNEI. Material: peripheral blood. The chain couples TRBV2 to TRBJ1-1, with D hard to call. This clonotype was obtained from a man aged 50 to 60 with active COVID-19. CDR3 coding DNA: TGTGCCAGCAGTGTCACAAGAAACACTGAAGCTTTCTTT. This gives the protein CASSVTRNTEAFF.